The present entry profiles one T cell receptor (beta chain) with its context. The data were obtained in a study of human T cells and chemical hapten exposure. Each CDR3 protein is one row after TCRdb ran MiXCR on the RACE reads. The sample records roughly 86,000 distinct CDR3 sequences, about 10% being singletons. The CDR3 totals 13 residues. The germline gives CDR1 LGHNA, CDR2 YSLEER. Trimming cost V 4 bases and J 4 bases, with 9 bases left between them. Regarding time point: patch test 1, 2 weeks after DPC sensitization. Treatment of the sample: therapeutic diphenylcyclopropenone sensitization with weekly scalp DPC.

The source was whole blood, collected in connection with sensitization to the hapten diphenylcyclopropenone (DPC). The clonotype comes from a man in his forties or fifties with alopecia areata. Some clones in this sample may be carry-over from other donors' samples. The chain joins TRBV4-3 to TRBJ2-3; no reliable D call. This CDR3 is CASSRDFADTQYF. The CDR3 region has the DNA TGCGCCAGCAGCCGGGATTTCGCAGATACGCAGTATTTT.